The rows below give T cell receptor beta chains drawn from one sample of a study of blood T cell repertoires in COVID-19. Data came from immunoSEQ multiplex PCR; TCRdb stores just in-frame clones and leaves some out. The data hold hundreds of thousands of clones, with 75% to 90% observed a single time. The sequencing sample was made of peripheral blood. Receptor source: a man younger than 35 with active or convalescent COVID-19. CDR3s include the opening cysteine and the closing phenylalanine or tryptophan. Fields, in order: V gene, J gene, clone size, D gene, CDR3 DNA, CDR3 protein. The D gene is left open where the match is weak. Where a row states a size, it is once, few, many or the class of an expanded clone; other rows omit it.

TRBV28	TRBJ1-5	-	-	TGTGCCAGCAGTTTAGAGCAGGGTCTGTATAGCAATCAGCCCCAGCATTTT	CASSLEQGLYSNQPQHF
TRBV18	TRBJ2-3	-	TRBD2	TGTGCCAGCTCGCGAGCGGGGGTCAAGGGAGATACGCAGTATTTT	CASSRAGVKGDTQYF
TRBV6-5	TRBJ2-3	-	-	TGTGCCAGCAGCATAACAGGGTGGGGTACAGATACGCAGTATTTT	CASSITGWGTDTQYF
TRBV10-3	TRBJ1-1	-	TRBD1	TGTGCCATCAGAGAAGGGACAGGGGACACTGAAGCTTTCTTT	CAIREGTGDTEAFF
TRBV20-1	TRBJ2-1	-	-	TGCAGTGCCCAAGGGAGGTATGAGCAGTTCTTC	CSAQGRYEQFF
TRBV5-1	TRBJ2-1	few	TRBD2	TGCGCCAGCAGCTTGGAGGCGGGAGGCGGAAACAATGAGCAGTTCTTC	CASSLEAGGGNNEQFF
TRBV11-2	TRBJ2-7	-	-	TGTGCCAGCAGCTTCGGAGCCACGGGCTCCTACGAGCAGTACTTC	CASSFGATGSYEQYF
TRBV6-4	TRBJ2-7	-	-	TGTGCCAGCAGTGACTCTACAAGCGAAGATCTATCCTACGAGCAGTACTTC	CASSDSTSEDLSYEQYF
TRBV28	TRBJ1-5	few	TRBD1	TGTGCCAGCAGTCCCGGGACAGGAATGAGCAATCAGCCCCAGCATTTT	CASSPGTGMSNQPQHF
TRBV7-2	TRBJ1-5	-	-	TGTGCCAGCAGCTTAGTTCCGGTGGGCGGCAATCAGCCCCAGCATTTT	CASSLVPVGGNQPQHF
TRBV5-1	TRBJ1-1	-	-	TGCGCCAGCAGCGGAACGGGACATTTCACTGAAGCTTTCTTT	CASSGTGHFTEAFF
TRBV7-9	TRBJ1-2	-	TRBD1	TGTGCCAGCAGCGATACAGGGGACAGTACTAACTATGGCTACACCTTC	CASSDTGDSTNYGYTF
TRBV19	TRBJ2-5	few	-	TGTGCCAGTCGGCGACGGGGACAAGAGACCCAGTACTTC	CASRRRGQETQYF
TRBV7-2	TRBJ2-7	-	-	TGTGCCAGCAGCCTGGGACTCACCTCCTACGAGCAGTACTTC	CASSLGLTSYEQYF
TRBV27	TRBJ2-7	-	TRBD2	TGTGCCAGCAGTGAACGGGCCGGACTAGGGTACGAGCAGTACTTC	CASSERAGLGYEQYF
TRBV28	TRBJ1-3	once	-	TGTGCCAGCGATCCCGGTTCACCTGGAAACACCATATATTTT	CASDPGSPGNTIYF
TRBV5-1	TRBJ2-5	-	TRBD2	TGCGCCAGCAGCCCTGGGCAGACTAGCGCACAAGAGACCCAGTACTTC	CASSPGQTSAQETQYF
TRBV11-3	TRBJ1-6	few	-	TGTGCCAGCAGCCCCGGGCGGGCGCCCCTCCACTTT	CASSPGRAPLHF
TRBV7-8	TRBJ1-4	few	TRBD1	TGTGCCAGCACAACAGGGGTAGTTAGGGAAAAACTGTTTTTT	CASTTGVVREKLFF
TRBV7-2	TRBJ2-1	-	TRBD2	TGTGCCAGCAGACTGGGACTAGAACAGCGTGAGCAGTTCTTC	CASRLGLEQREQFF
TRBV5-6	TRBJ1-6	-	-	TGTGCCAGCAGCTTTCTACTCCCCTCTTCACCCCTCCACTTT	CASSFLLPSSPLHF
TRBV7-9	TRBJ2-5	-	TRBD2	TGTGCCAGCAGCTTACTCACTGGACTAGCGGGGGTTCAAGAGACCCAGTACTTC	CASSLLTGLAGVQETQYF
TRBV27	TRBJ2-2	-	-	TGTGCCAGCAGCCGGGGGAACACCGGGGAGCTGTTTTTT	CASSRGNTGELFF
TRBV6-2/TRBV6-3	TRBJ2-3	-	TRBD2	TGTGCCAGCAGTTCGACTAGCGGGGGGGCAGATACGCAGTATTTT	CASSSTSGGADTQYF
TRBV28	TRBJ2-1	-	TRBD2	TGTGCCAGCAGTTTAGGGACTAGCGGGAGCAATGAGCAGTTCTTC	CASSLGTSGSNEQFF
TRBV4-2	TRBJ2-7	-	TRBD2	TGTGCCAGCAGGCGTAACTGGCGGGAGGAGGGGGTAGGGGAGCAGTACTTC	CASRRNWREEGVGEQYF
TRBV24-1	TRBJ2-7	-	TRBD1	TGTGCCACCAGTGATGGGGGGACAGGGGGCTCCTACGAGCAGTACTTC	CATSDGGTGGSYEQYF
TRBV28	TRBJ2-3	-	-	TGTGCCAGCACAATCGTCGCGGGCGATACGCAGTATTTT	CASTIVAGDTQYF
TRBV6-9	TRBJ1-2	-	TRBD1	TGTGCCAGCAGTTTGGACAGGGGATTTGGCTACACCTTC	CASSLDRGFGYTF
TRBV7-9	TRBJ2-7	-	TRBD2	TGTGCCAGCAGCTCCGGGACTAGCGCAAGCTACGAGCAGTACTTC	CASSSGTSASYEQYF
TRBV5-1	TRBJ2-7	-	-	TGCGCCAGCAGCTCCCCTACCTACGAGCAGTACTTC	CASSSPTYEQYF
TRBV25-1	TRBJ2-2	-	TRBD1	TGTGCCAGCAGTGACCCCGGGACAGGGACCGGGGAGCTGTTTTTT	CASSDPGTGTGELFF
TRBV19	TRBJ2-7	-	TRBD2	TGTGCCAGTAGTATACTCGGGACTAGCGGGGAAATCTACGAGCAGTACTTC	CASSILGTSGEIYEQYF
TRBV12-3/TRBV12-4	TRBJ1-3	-	-	TGTGCCAGCAGTTTACAGACAGGAAACACCATATATTTT	CASSLQTGNTIYF
TRBV28	TRBJ1-5	-	TRBD1	TGTGCCAGCAGTTCACGACAGGGATTGTATCAGCCCCAGCATTTT	CASSSRQGLYQPQHF
TRBV6-5	TRBJ1-5	-	-	TGTGCCAGCAGTCTGGGGGGTGGCAATCAGCCCCAGCATTTT	CASSLGGGNQPQHF
TRBV3-1/TRBV3-2	TRBJ1-1	once	-	TGTGCCAGCAGCCATCGCAGGGGACGAGCTTTCTTT	CASSHRRGRAFF
TRBV27	TRBJ2-1	-	-	TGTGCCAGCTCCCCTAGAGCGGTAAGCTCCTACAATGAGCAGTTCTTC	CASSPRAVSSYNEQFF
TRBV6-2/TRBV6-3	TRBJ1-5	-	-	TGTGCCAGCAGCCGCGCAGGGAAGCCCCAGCATTTT	CASSRAGKPQHF
TRBV6-5	TRBJ1-1	-	TRBD1	TGTGCCAGTCCGGGACAGTCGAACACTGAAGCTTTCTTT	CASPGQSNTEAFF
TRBV4-1	TRBJ2-1	-	TRBD1	TGCGCCAGCAGCTATCCCAAGGGACAGGGCTCCTACAATGAGCAGTTCTTC	CASSYPKGQGSYNEQFF
TRBV7-9	TRBJ1-2	-	-	TGTGCCAGCAGCCCCGCGGGGGCTGGTTATGGCTACACCTTC	CASSPAGAGYGYTF
TRBV4-3	TRBJ1-4	once	-	TGCGCCAGCAGCCAAGGTAGAGGGCAATCCACAACTAATGAAAAACTGTTTTTT	CASSQGRGQSTTNEKLFF
TRBV5-4	TRBJ2-3	-	-	TGTGCCAGCAGCCGAATGGACTTCACAGATACGCAGTATTTT	CASSRMDFTDTQYF
TRBV19	TRBJ1-1	-	-	TGTGCCAGTAGTCTCACCCACCGGGGGGGGTCTAGGGACACTGAAGCTTTCTTT	CASSLTHRGGSRDTEAFF
TRBV7-9	TRBJ2-5	-	-	TGTGCCAGCAGCTTAGCGGGCACCCAAGAGACCCAGTACTTC	CASSLAGTQETQYF